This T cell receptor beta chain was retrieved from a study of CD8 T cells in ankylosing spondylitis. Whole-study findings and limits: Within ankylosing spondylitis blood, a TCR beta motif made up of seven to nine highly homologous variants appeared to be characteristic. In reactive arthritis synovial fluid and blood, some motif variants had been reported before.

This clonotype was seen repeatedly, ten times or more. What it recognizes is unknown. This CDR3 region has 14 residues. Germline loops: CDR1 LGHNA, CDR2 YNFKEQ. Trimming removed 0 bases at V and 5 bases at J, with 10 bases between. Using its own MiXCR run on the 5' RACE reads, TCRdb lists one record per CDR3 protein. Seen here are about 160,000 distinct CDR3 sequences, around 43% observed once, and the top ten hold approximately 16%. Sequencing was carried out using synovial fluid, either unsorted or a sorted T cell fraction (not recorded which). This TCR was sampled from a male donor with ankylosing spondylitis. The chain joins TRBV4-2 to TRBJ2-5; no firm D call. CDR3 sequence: CASSQDQYSETQYF. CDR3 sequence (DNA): TGTGCCAGCAGCCAAGATCAGTACTCGGAGACCCAGTACTTC.